This T cell receptor beta chain was sequenced during a study of shared clonotypes between healthy human individuals. Sequenced by immunoSEQ multiplex PCR; TCRdb stores in-frame clones only, minus some. The sample shows about 1 million clones, 75% of them seen only once. Trimming shortened V by 3 bases and J by 7 bases, and 13 bases separated the two germline ends. Per germline, CDR1 MNHNS and CDR2 SASEGT. This CDR3 region has 14 residues. This receptor was identified in a young man in good health. The chain recombines TRBV6-1 with TRBJ1-5; D is uncertain. Sequencing was done on a sample of memory CD4+ T cells sorted from blood. Documented subset: CD45RA-negative fraction. CDR3 DNA: TGTGCCAGCAGTGACCCCAGGTCCTTCCAGCCCCAGCATTTT. This translates into CASSDPRSFQPQHF.